The next 18 T cell receptor beta chains were all read from a single sample in a study of blood T cell repertoires in COVID-19. Sequenced by immunoSEQ multiplex PCR; TCRdb stores in-frame clones only, minus some. Of around 150,000 clones listed, about 83% are singletons. Specimen: peripheral blood. Receptors were obtained from a human donor in a cohort sampled during active COVID-19.

V and J are TRBV5-1 and TRBJ2-3, with 14 bases aligning to TRBD2. CDR1 is SGHRS, CDR2 YFSETQ, per germline. The CDR3 runs to 20 residues. J was trimmed by 3 bases and V by 4 bases; bases with no gene match: 16. Here the CDR3 reads CASSRKPTSGRARETDTQYF. In DNA form, the CDR3 reads TGCGCCAGCAGCCGTAAACCGACTAGCGGGAGGGCCCGTGAGACAGATACGCAGTATTTT. Supplemented by reference TRBV5-1 and TRBJ2-3, the full variable domain reads KAGVTQTPRYLIKTRGQQVTLSCSPISGHRSVSWYQQTPGQGLQFLFEYFSETQRNKGNFPGRFSGRQFSNSRSEMNVSTLELGDSALYLCASSRKPTSGRARETDTQYFGPGTRLTVL.

The V call is TRBV27, the J call TRBJ1-1, with D unresolved. Deletions cut 5 bases from V and 0 bases from J, with 13 bases between. Looked up from germline, CDR1 is MNHEY and CDR2 is SMNVEV (reference sequence). The CDR3 covers 15 residues. The CDR3 region is CASSTRSPMNTEAFF. In DNA, the CDR3 is TGTGCCAGCAGTACCAGATCACCAATGAACACTGAAGCTTTCTTT.

The V call is TRBV5-1, the J call TRBJ1-1, with D unresolved. V lost 0 bases and J 6 bases, leaving 6 bases between the germline ends. The CDR3 is 12 residues long. The germline gives CDR1 SGHRS, CDR2 YFSETQ. CDR3 sequence reads: CASSLGAAEAFF. The CDR3 nucleotides read TGCGCCAGCAGCTTGGGCGCGGCTGAAGCTTTCTTT.

This clone was counted only a few times. Other DNA sequences in the same sample also yield this CDR3. The CDR3 bases are TGTGCCAGCAGTTCCGGACAGGGGGGCTACGAGCAGTACTTC. Its protein product is CASSSGQGGYEQYF. This rearrangement joins TRBV6-2 or TRBV6-3 to TRBJ2-7, with 10 bases identical to TRBD1. The V segment lost 4 bases and the J segment 3 bases; nucleotides outside the gene matches: 3. Germline V gene lookup returns CDR1 MNHEY and CDR2 SVGEGT. CDR3 length: 14 residues.

The gene calls are TRBV5-4 and TRBJ1-3; D is ambiguous. Germline V lookup: CDR1 SGHNT, CDR2 YYREEE (reference sequence). CDR3 length: 15 residues. V was cut by 0 bases and J by 4 bases, with 11 bases left in between. CDR3 protein: CASSLGWEAGNTIYF. The CDR3 region has the DNA TGTGCCAGCAGCTTGGGTTGGGAGGCCGGAAACACCATATATTTT.

Of note for this clone: Different DNA sequences within this sample yield the same CDR3. The chain has TRBV12-3 or TRBV12-4 and TRBJ2-7; D not resolved. This CDR3 is built from 12 residues. The V and J ends lost 3 bases and 3 bases respectively, with 6 bases between them. In DNA form, the CDR3 reads TGTGCCAGCAGTTTGGCAGGCTACGAGCAGTACTTC. Protein: CASSLAGYEQYF.

The chain joins TRBV7-8 to TRBJ1-5; D is perhaps TRBD1 (5 bases). The CDR3 runs to 16 residues. Trimming pared 0 bases from V and 5 bases from J, leaving 14 bases between. Germline V gene sequence: CDR1 SGHVS, CDR2 FQNEAQ. CDR3 in DNA: TGTGCCAGCAGCTTAGCGAGGGGCAGGGAGGATCAGCCCCAGCATTTT. Protein product: CASSLARGREDQPQHF.

This clone was recorded a few times. The J gene is TRBJ2-7, the V gene TRBV5-1, with 11 bases that match TRBD1. Losses at the gene ends were 0 bases for V and 7 bases for J; bases not matched to a gene: 6. Germline V gene data show CDR1 as SGHRS and CDR2 as YFSETQ. The CDR3 runs 15 residues. The CDR3 loop is CASSLDRDRGEEQYF. The CDR3 nucleotides are TGCGCCAGCAGCTTGGACCGGGACAGGGGGGAAGAGCAGTACTTC.

V usage is TRBV6-5 and J usage is TRBJ1-1; perhaps TRBD1 as D (5 bases). The CDR3 is made up of 13 amino acids. The V end lost 6 bases, the J end lost 1 base, and 9 bases lay between the germline ends. Germline assignment: CDR1 MNHEY and CDR2 SVGAGI. Here the CDR3 reads CASRLTENTEAFF. CDR3 in DNA: TGTGCCAGCAGATTGACAGAGAACACTGAAGCTTTCTTT.

Details on this clone: The sample contains more than one DNA sequence encoding this CDR3. The chain couples TRBV12-3 or TRBV12-4 to TRBJ2-7; D unclear. The CDR3 runs 11 residues. Trimming left V 6 bases short and J 3 bases short, with 6 bases between. CDR3 sequence: CASSSGYEQYF. The DNA of the CDR3 is TGTGCCAGCAGCTCCGGCTACGAGCAGTACTTC.

This clone was detected once. The chain has TRBV4-2 and TRBJ2-7, with a possible D match to TRBD1 (5 bases). This CDR3 spans 16 amino acids. Germline assignment: CDR1 LGHNA and CDR2 YNFKEQ. V was shortened by 0 bases and J by 0 bases, with 12 bases between the two germline ends. The CDR3 region has the DNA TGTGCCAGCAGCCAAGATCGACAGTCCAGCTCCTACGAGCAGTACTTC. Protein: CASSQDRQSSSYEQYF.

This clone was observed once. The chain uses TRBV28 and TRBJ1-4; maybe TRBD1 (5 bases). CDR3 length: 15 residues. Trimming took 2 bases from V and 8 from J, leaving 15 bases between them. Looked up from germline, CDR1 is MDHEN and CDR2 is SYDVKM. CDR3 in amino acids: CASSLRAGRKEKLFF. For the CDR3, the DNA is TGTGCCAGCAGTTTAAGGGCAGGGAGGAAGGAAAAACTGTTTTTT.

The rearrangement joins TRBV7-6 to TRBJ2-7; TRBD1 matches 7 bases. CDR3 length: 16 residues. Per the germline V gene, CDR1 is SGHVS and CDR2 is FNYEAQ. The V gene end was trimmed by 1 base and the J gene end by 3 bases; junction bases not matched to a gene: 9. The CDR3 is CASSLDLYRGYYEQYF. The CDR3 bases are TGTGCCAGCAGCTTAGACCTTTACAGGGGCTACTACGAGCAGTACTTC.

The chain couples TRBV13 to TRBJ1-2; 10 positions match TRBD1. This CDR3 is built from 14 residues. J was trimmed by 5 bases and V by 5 bases; bases with no gene match: 5. The germline V gene has CDR1 PRHDT and CDR2 FYEKMQ (reference sequence). In nucleotides, the CDR3 is TGTGCCAGCAGCACCCGGACAGGGGGGTATGGCTACACCTTC. It codes for CASSTRTGGYGYTF.

This clone was detected only once. The chain has TRBV6-2 or TRBV6-3 and TRBJ1-5; D is ambiguous. The V gene's germline CDR1 is MNHEY and CDR2 SVGEGT. Between the trimmed V and J ends, which lost 3 bases and 0 bases, there was a span of 3 bases. The length of the CDR3 is 13 residues. DNA for the CDR3: TGTGCCAGCAGTTATTATAGCAATCAGCCCCAGCATTTT. This gives the protein CASSYYSNQPQHF.

The V and J genes are TRBV12-3 or TRBV12-4 and TRBJ1-2; 7 bases align to TRBD1. The junction had 4 bases not matched to a gene; V was cut back by 6 bases and J by 6 bases. The CDR3 consists of 12 residues. CDR3 residues: CASRRQGNGYTF. The DNA for the CDR3 is TGTGCCAGCAGACGACAGGGAAATGGCTACACCTTC.

This rearrangement joins TRBV27 to TRBJ2-3; D ambiguous. The CDR3 loop spans 16 amino acids. The V end was cut by 3 bases, the J end by 0 bases, with 13 bases between. Germline V gene data show CDR1 as MNHEY and CDR2 as SMNVEV (reference sequence). CDR3 in amino acids: CASSFGFAVSTDTQYF. The CDR3 bases are TGTGCCAGCAGTTTCGGGTTTGCGGTTAGCACAGATACGCAGTATTTT.

The CDR3: CASSSARLYSPLHF. DNA of the CDR3: TGTGCCAGCAGCTCCGCCCGGTTGTATTCACCCCTCCACTTT. The chain links TRBV9 to TRBJ1-6, with no clear D. Germline assignment: CDR1 SGDLS and CDR2 YYNGEE. The CDR3 extends over 14 amino acids. The V gene lost 4 bases and the J gene lost 8 bases, with 13 bases spanning the gap.